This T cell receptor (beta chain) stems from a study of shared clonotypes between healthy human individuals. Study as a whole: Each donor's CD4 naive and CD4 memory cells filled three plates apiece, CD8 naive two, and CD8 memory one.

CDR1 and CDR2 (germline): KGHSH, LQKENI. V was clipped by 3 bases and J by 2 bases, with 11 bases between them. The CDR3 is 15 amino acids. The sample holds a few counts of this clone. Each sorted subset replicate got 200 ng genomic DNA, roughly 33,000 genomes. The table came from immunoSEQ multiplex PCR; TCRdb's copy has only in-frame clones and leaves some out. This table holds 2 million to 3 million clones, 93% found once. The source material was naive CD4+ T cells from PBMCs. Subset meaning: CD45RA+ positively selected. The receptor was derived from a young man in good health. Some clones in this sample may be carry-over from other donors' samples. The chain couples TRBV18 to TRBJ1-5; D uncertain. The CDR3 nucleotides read TGTGCCAGCTCACCGCTGCAGGAAGGCAATCAGCCCCAGCATTTT. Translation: CASSPLQEGNQPQHF.